The entry below gives a single T cell receptor (beta chain) sequence along with its context. What it binds is unknown. This CDR3 region has 14 residues. V shed 2 bases and J shed 2 bases, with 6 bases lying between them. Germline V gene lookup returns CDR1 SGHAT and CDR2 FQNNGV. The data were taken from a study of cytomegalovirus exposure and HLA in healthy donors. Study results and limitations: Most CMV-associated TCR beta chains appeared HLA-restricted in a later analysis. Being indistinguishable, some V segments were excluded, TRBV6-2 and TRBV6-3 among them.

The PCR made use of 60 Vbeta and 13 Jbeta primers. Assay: immunoSEQ multiplex PCR; the TCRdb copy retains only in-frame clones and omits some. The sample shows around 140,000 clones, roughly 70% of them seen only once. The rearrangement joins TRBV11-2 to TRBJ2-2; D remains ambiguous. The material sequenced was PBMCs. The clonotype originates from a middle-aged man in good health and CMV-seropositive. CDR3 in amino acids: CASSLPSNTGELFF. DNA of the CDR3: TGTGCCAGCAGCTTACCCAGTAACACCGGGGAGCTGTTTTTT. The complete variable domain, with remaining parts taken from reference TRBV11-2 and TRBJ2-2, reads EAGVAQSPRYKIIEKRQSVAFWCNPISGHATLYWYQQILGQGPKLLIQFQNNGVVDDSQLPKDRFSAERLKGVDSTLKIQPAKLEDSAVYLCASSLPSNTGELFFGEGSRLTVL.